The clone carrying this TCR beta chain was seen at least ten times. Its matching antigen is unknown. Trimming took off 0 bases at V and 1 base at J, with 2 bases between the two ends. The CDR3 is 13 amino acids. Germline V gene sequence: CDR1 SGHRS, CDR2 YFSETQ. This sample is drawn from a study of human T cells and chemical hapten exposure. Whole-study findings and limits: Once DPC sensitization occurred, TCRs above 1 in 1000 frequency showed no change.

In the original analysis: Between 23,224 and 690,600 TCRs appeared in each sample, and the median stood at 95,638. TCRdb reprocessed the 5' RACE reads with MiXCR, giving one entry per CDR3 protein. The V and J calls reflect TCRdb's pipeline rather than the authors' work. Of 100,000 to 120,000 distinct CDR3 sequences listed, around 20% are singletons. The authors' total RNA extraction used unfractionated whole blood. This receptor was taken from a human donor in good health. The chain recombines TRBV5-1 with TRBJ1-5; no clear D gene. The CDR3, as DNA: TGCGCCAGCAGCTTGGACAGCAATCAGCCCCAGCATTTT. Its translation: CASSLDSNQPQHF.